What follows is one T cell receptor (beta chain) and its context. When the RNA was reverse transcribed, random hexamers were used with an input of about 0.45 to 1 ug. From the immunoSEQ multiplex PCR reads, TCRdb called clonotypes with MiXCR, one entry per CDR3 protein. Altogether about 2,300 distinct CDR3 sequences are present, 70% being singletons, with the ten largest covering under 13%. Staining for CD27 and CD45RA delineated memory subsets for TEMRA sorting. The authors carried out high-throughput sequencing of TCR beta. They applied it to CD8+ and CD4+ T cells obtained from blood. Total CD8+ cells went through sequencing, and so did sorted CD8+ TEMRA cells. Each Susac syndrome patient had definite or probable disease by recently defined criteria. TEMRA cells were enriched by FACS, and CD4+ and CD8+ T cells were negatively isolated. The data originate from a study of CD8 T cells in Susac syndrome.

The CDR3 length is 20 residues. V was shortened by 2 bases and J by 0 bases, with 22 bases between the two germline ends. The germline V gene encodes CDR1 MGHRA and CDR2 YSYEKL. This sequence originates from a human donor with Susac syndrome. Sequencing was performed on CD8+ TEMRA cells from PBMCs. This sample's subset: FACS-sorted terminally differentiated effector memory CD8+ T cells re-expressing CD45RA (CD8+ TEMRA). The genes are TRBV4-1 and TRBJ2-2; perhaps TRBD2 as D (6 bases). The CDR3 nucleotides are TGCGCCAGCAGCCAAAAAAAGCGGGCCCTTTTCCCGACGAACACCGGGGAGCTGTTTTTT. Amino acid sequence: CASSQKKRALFPTNTGELFF.